The present T cell receptor beta chain was sequenced within a study of T cells in Graves' hyperthyroidism and ophthalmopathy. Study at large: Peripheral blood draws took place at initial diagnosis, ahead of any treatment.

General study results and limits: Peripheral blood also featured most of the thyroid clonotypes expanded above 0.001. A model of 13 V-J pairs discriminated ophthalmopathy from stable hyperthyroidism.

Concerning this clonotype itself: Its antigen is unidentified.

The source material, RNA transcripts, was used to amplify TCR beta CDR3 regions. HTBI primers were the set used in a first-round RT-PCR of the TCR CDR3. TCRdb re-called the multiplex PCR reads through MiXCR, storing one row per CDR3 protein. There are around 600,000 distinct CDR3 sequences in the sample; 14% occur only once, and 12% lies in the top ten. The TCR sequence derives from a woman aged 50 to 65 with Graves' ophthalmopathy. What was sequenced was blood.

The CDR3 sequence is CASSLQGTHNEQFF. CDR3 DNA: TGTGCCAGCAGTTTACAGGGTACCCACAATGAGCAGTTCTTC. The chain carries TRBV6-9 and TRBJ2-1; tentative D call: TRBD1 (6 bases). The germline V and J ends were trimmed by 4 bases and 5 bases, with 12 bases remaining between them. Germline CDR1 MNHGY, CDR2 SVAAGI. The CDR3 spans 14 residues.